These T cell receptor beta chains were read from a single sample in a study of blood T cells in healthy people across ages. TCRdb re-called the 5' RACE reads through MiXCR, storing one row per CDR3 protein. The sample holds about 1.8 million distinct CDR3 sequences; roughly 49% are singletons and the top ten take less than 2.5%. The sample consisted of blood. The source is a middle-aged woman in good health. CDR3s include the opening cysteine and the closing phenylalanine or tryptophan. Each record gives: J gene, CDR3 length, D gene, clone size, V gene, CDR3 protein, CDR3 DNA. The D gene is left open where the match is weak. Clone size appears in some rows only: once, few, many, or a class for an expanded clone.

>TRBJ1-2|15|TRBD1|NA|TRBV20-1
CSATPRDRGPYGYTF
TGCAGTGCTACCCCCCGGGACAGGGGTCCCTATGGCTACACCTTC
>TRBJ2-5|12|NA|NA|TRBV7-2
CASSLSRDVGYF
TGTGCCAGCAGCCTGAGCCGGGACGTAGGGTACTTC
>TRBJ1-1|14|NA|NA|TRBV4-2
CASSHPFGDTEAFF
TGTGCCAGCAGCCATCCCTTTGGGGACACTGAAGCTTTCTTT
>TRBJ2-3|14|NA|once|TRBV25-1
CASSTRGGSDTQYF
TGTGCCAGCAGTACTAGAGGGGGGTCAGATACGCAGTATTTT
>TRBJ2-7|17|TRBD2|few|TRBV28
CASSLTNWEGRTYEQYF
TGTGCCAGCAGTTTAACGAACTGGGAGGGGAGGACCTACGAGCAGTACTTC
>TRBJ2-4|15|NA|once|TRBV7-9
CASSISGYRRDIQYF
TGTGCCAGCAGTATCTCAGGTTACCGCCGGGACATTCAGTACTTC
>TRBJ2-5|15|NA|NA|TRBV3-1
CASSQDRLIQETQYF
TGTGCCAGCAGCCAAGATCGGCTAATTCAAGAGACCCAGTACTTC
>TRBJ2-5|15|NA|NA|TRBV6-2/TRBV6-3
CASRSLARGQETQYF
TGTGCCAGCAGGTCGTTAGCGAGGGGGCAAGAGACCCAGTACTTC
>TRBJ1-4|16|TRBD1|NA|TRBV4-3
CASSQFRQGAREKLFF
TGCGCCAGCAGCCAATTTAGACAGGGGGCAAGGGAAAAACTGTTTTTT
>TRBJ2-3|16|NA|NA|TRBV20-1
CSARAQEGAGADTQYF
TGCAGTGCTCGAGCCCAGGAGGGGGCGGGGGCAGATACGCAGTATTTT
>TRBJ1-1|12|TRBD1|NA|TRBV28
CASSLGQGQAFF
TGTGCCAGCAGTCTGGGACAGGGACAGGCTTTCTTT
>TRBJ2-5|14|TRBD2|NA|TRBV27
CATGLAGARETQYF
TGTGCCACCGGACTAGCGGGGGCAAGGGAGACCCAGTACTTC
>TRBJ2-7|14|TRBD1|many|TRBV28
CASSQGTASYEQYF
TGTGCCAGCAGTCAAGGGACAGCCTCCTACGAGCAGTACTTC
>TRBJ2-5|13|TRBD2|once|TRBV20-1
CSAMGLVVETQYF
TGCAGTGCAATGGGACTAGTGGTAGAGACCCAGTACTTC
>TRBJ1-2|16|NA|NA|TRBV28
CASSLGDLGGTYGYTF
TGTGCCAGCAGTTTAGGAGACTTAGGGGGGACCTATGGCTACACCTTC
>TRBJ1-2|13|NA|NA|TRBV5-6
CASSLAGGGGSTF
TGTGCCAGCAGCTTGGCCGGTGGTGGCGGAAGCACCTTC
>TRBJ1-6|15|TRBD1|NA|TRBV6-5
CASSYTQGKDSPLHF
TGTGCCAGCAGTTACACACAGGGGAAGGATTCACCCCTCCACTTT
>TRBJ2-7|14|TRBD1|NA|TRBV11-2
CASSFGTGRYEQYF
TGTGCCAGCAGCTTCGGGACAGGGAGGTACGAGCAGTACTTC
>TRBJ2-3|16|TRBD1|few|TRBV14
CASSPGTGVLTDTQYF
TGTGCCAGCAGCCCTGGGACAGGGGTACTCACAGATACGCAGTATTTT
>TRBJ2-5|16|TRBD1|NA|TRBV6-2/TRBV6-3
CASTLGDRLAQETRYF
TGTGCCAGCACTCTCGGGGACAGGTTAGCCCAAGAGACCCGGTACTTC
>TRBJ1-1|14|NA|NA|TRBV2
CASKEGMLNTEAFF
TGTGCCAGCAAGGAGGGCATGCTTAACACTGAAGCTTTCTTT
>TRBJ1-1|16|NA|once|TRBV7-2
CASSPRLRRSDTEAFF
TGTGCCAGCAGCCCCCGGTTGAGGCGAAGTGACACTGAAGCTTTCTTT
>TRBJ2-7|16|TRBD1|NA|TRBV20-1
CSARGPDRALLYEQYF
TGCAGTGCTAGAGGACCCGACAGGGCGTTATTATACGAGCAGTACTTC
>TRBJ2-7|12|TRBD1|many|TRBV29-1
CSVGSGGYEQYF
TGCAGCGTTGGTTCAGGGGGCTACGAGCAGTACTTC
>TRBJ2-7|15|TRBD2|NA|TRBV29-1
CSVASGGAIYNEQYF
TGCAGCGTTGCTAGCGGGGGGGCCATCTACAATGAGCAGTACTTC
>TRBJ2-3|21|TRBD2|once|TRBV11-2
CASSLRVGLAGVSLGTDTQYF
TGTGCCAGCAGCTTAAGGGTCGGACTAGCGGGGGTGAGTCTTGGCACAGATACGCAGTATTTT
>TRBJ1-6|15|NA|NA|TRBV20-1
CSASPRGRWDSPLHF
TGCAGTGCTAGCCCCCGGGGAAGGTGGGATTCACCCCTCCACTTT
>TRBJ2-6|18|TRBD1|NA|TRBV7-2
CASGEFGTGKVWANVLTF
TGTGCCAGCGGCGAGTTCGGGACAGGGAAGGTGTGGGCCAACGTCCTGACTTTC
>TRBJ2-1|13|NA|few|TRBV5-1
CASSLEIPNEQFF
TGCGCCAGCAGCTTGGAAATACCCAATGAGCAGTTCTTC
>TRBJ2-6|17|TRBD1|NA|TRBV12-3/TRBV12-4
CASTPRGTGAGANVLTF
TGTGCCAGCACACCCCGTGGGACAGGGGCTGGGGCCAACGTCCTGACTTTC
>TRBJ2-5|14|TRBD2|few|TRBV7-2
CASSPGTTPQTQYF
TGTGCCAGCAGCCCCGGGACTACCCCCCAGACCCAGTACTTC
>TRBJ2-1|13|TRBD2|NA|TRBV20-1
CSGERGGQGEQFF
TGCAGTGGCGAGCGGGGGGGCCAGGGTGAGCAGTTCTTC
>TRBJ2-3|15|NA|NA|TRBV7-6
CASSPNSGFIDTQYF
TGTGCCAGCAGCCCAAACAGCGGATTTATAGATACGCAGTATTTT
>TRBJ2-1|16|NA|NA|TRBV6-2/TRBV6-3
CASSPVHLYSYNEQFF
TGTGCCAGCAGTCCGGTCCACTTATACTCCTACAATGAGCAGTTCTTC
>TRBJ2-1|12|NA|NA|TRBV29-1
CSAQSSYNEQFF
TGCAGCGCACAGTCATCCTACAATGAGCAGTTCTTC
>TRBJ1-1|12|TRBD1|NA|TRBV19
CASSITQGLAFF
TGTGCCAGTAGTATAACACAGGGGCTAGCTTTCTTT
>TRBJ2-7|13|NA|NA|TRBV7-2
CASSLVWGDEQYF
TGTGCCAGCAGCTTAGTTTGGGGGGACGAGCAGTACTTC
>TRBJ2-1|16|NA|NA|TRBV7-8
CASSLTAVSSYNEQFF
TGTGCCAGCAGCTTAACCGCAGTGAGCTCCTACAATGAGCAGTTCTTC
>TRBJ2-1|14|TRBD2|NA|TRBV11-2
CASSLGASGGAPFF
TGTGCCAGCAGCTTAGGGGCTAGCGGGGGGGCGCCGTTCTTC
>TRBJ1-4|14|TRBD1|many|TRBV12-3/TRBV12-4
CASSLGRDRGKLFF
TGTGCCAGCAGTTTAGGACGGGACAGGGGAAAACTGTTTTTT
>TRBJ2-6|17|TRBD1|few|TRBV28
CASSARQGQAGANVLTF
TGTGCCAGCAGTGCCCGACAGGGGCAGGCTGGGGCCAACGTCCTGACTTTC
>TRBJ1-2|15|TRBD1|NA|TRBV4-1
CASSRPQGAGYGYTF
TGCGCCAGCAGCCGCCCACAGGGGGCGGGCTATGGCTACACCTTC
>TRBJ1-2|14|NA|NA|TRBV5-6
CASSPVETPYGYTF
TGTGCCAGCAGCCCGGTCGAGACTCCATATGGCTACACCTTC
>TRBJ2-7|15|NA|NA|TRBV10-3
CAISETGSLAYEQYF
TGTGCCATCAGTGAAACGGGCTCCTTGGCCTACGAGCAGTACTTC
>TRBJ2-5|14|TRBD1|NA|TRBV20-1
CSAYPKQGNNEQYF
TGCAGTGCCTATCCCAAACAGGGGAACAATGAGCAGTACTTC
>TRBJ2-3|16|NA|NA|TRBV9
CASSVAGGQSTDTQYF
TGTGCCAGCAGCGTAGCTGGGGGACAAAGCACAGATACGCAGTATTTT
>TRBJ1-5|14|TRBD1|few|TRBV6-2/TRBV6-3
CASNDRGSLEPQHF
TGTGCCAGCAATGACAGGGGGTCCCTAGAGCCCCAGCATTTT
>TRBJ2-7|16|NA|NA|TRBV20-1
CSARVVRGGSLYEQYF
TGCAGTGCTAGAGTCGTAAGGGGGGGCTCTCTCTACGAGCAGTACTTC
>TRBJ2-2|16|TRBD1|NA|TRBV7-9
CASNTLGQANTGELFF
TGTGCCAGCAACACCTTGGGACAGGCGAACACCGGGGAGCTGTTTTTT
>TRBJ2-3|16|TRBD1|NA|TRBV18
CASPRDRAGSTDTQYF
TGTGCCAGCCCAAGGGACAGGGCGGGGAGCACAGATACGCAGTATTTT
>TRBJ2-5|16|NA|NA|TRBV7-2
CASSLSRRAYQETQYF
TGTGCCAGCAGCCTCTCAAGGAGGGCCTACCAAGAGACCCAGTACTTC
>TRBJ2-5|15|NA|few|TRBV28
CASSSSYSTQETQYF
TGTGCCAGCAGTTCATCGTACAGTACCCAAGAGACCCAGTACTTC